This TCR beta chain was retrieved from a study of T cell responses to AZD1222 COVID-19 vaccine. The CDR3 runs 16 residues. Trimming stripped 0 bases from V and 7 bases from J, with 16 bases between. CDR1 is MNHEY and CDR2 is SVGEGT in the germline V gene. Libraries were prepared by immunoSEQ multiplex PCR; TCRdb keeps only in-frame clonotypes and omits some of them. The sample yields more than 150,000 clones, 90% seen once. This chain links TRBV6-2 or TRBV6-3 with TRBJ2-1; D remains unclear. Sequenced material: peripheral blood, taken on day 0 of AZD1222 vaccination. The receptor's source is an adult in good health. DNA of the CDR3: TGTGCCAGCAGTTACTCTTACGTGTCACCTAGGAATGAGCAGTTCTTC. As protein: CASSYSYVSPRNEQFF.